This TCR beta chain was found in a study of OX40 agonist ivuxolimab in advanced cancers. In the study overall: Prior therapy, whether anti-PD-1, anti-PD-L1 or anti-CTLA-4, was allowed, and more than 35% had some.

This clone was observed a single time. Its antigen is as yet unknown. Study outcomes and limitations: Clonal expansion among partial responders at 0.1-3.0 mg/kg ranked near the lowest.

The germline gives CDR1 MDHEN, CDR2 SYDVKM. V lost 5 bases and J lost 10, with 11 bases in between. The CDR3 totals 11 residues. Repertoires were generated with immunoSEQ multiplex PCR, while TCRdb's copy carries only in-frame clones and drops some. The table lists some 42,000 clones, over 75% of them singletons, with less than 30% in the top ten. J is TRBJ1-1 and V is TRBV28, with D possibly matching TRBD1 (5 bases). This clonotype was obtained from an adult with an advanced solid tumor such as melanoma, head and neck, liver or kidney cancer. The sample in question was CD4+ or CD8+ T cells sorted from blood, obtained in a trial of the OX40 agonist ivuxolimab. The CDR3 sequence is CASSLGGGAFF. The CDR3 DNA is TGTGCCAGCAGTCTCGGGGGGGGAGCTTTCTTT.